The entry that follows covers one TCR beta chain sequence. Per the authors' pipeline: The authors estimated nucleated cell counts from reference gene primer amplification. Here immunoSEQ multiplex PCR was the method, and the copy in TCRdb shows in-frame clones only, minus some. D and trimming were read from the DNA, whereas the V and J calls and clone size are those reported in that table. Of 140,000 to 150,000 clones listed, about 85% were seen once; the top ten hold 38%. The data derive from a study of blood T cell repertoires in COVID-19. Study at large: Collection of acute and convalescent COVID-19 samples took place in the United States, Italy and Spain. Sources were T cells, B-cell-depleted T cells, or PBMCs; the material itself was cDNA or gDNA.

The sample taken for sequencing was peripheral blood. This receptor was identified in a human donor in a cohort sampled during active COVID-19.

The CDR3 DNA reads TGCGCCAGCAGCCAAGGAGCAGGGGCGGTAACAGATACGCAGTATTTT. It specifies CASSQGAGAVTDTQYF. The rearrangement joins TRBV4-3 to TRBJ2-3; D is possibly TRBD1 (6 bases). Trimming removed 1 base at V and 3 bases at J, with 14 bases between. The germline V gene has CDR1 LGHNA and CDR2 YSLEER. The CDR3 totals 16 residues.